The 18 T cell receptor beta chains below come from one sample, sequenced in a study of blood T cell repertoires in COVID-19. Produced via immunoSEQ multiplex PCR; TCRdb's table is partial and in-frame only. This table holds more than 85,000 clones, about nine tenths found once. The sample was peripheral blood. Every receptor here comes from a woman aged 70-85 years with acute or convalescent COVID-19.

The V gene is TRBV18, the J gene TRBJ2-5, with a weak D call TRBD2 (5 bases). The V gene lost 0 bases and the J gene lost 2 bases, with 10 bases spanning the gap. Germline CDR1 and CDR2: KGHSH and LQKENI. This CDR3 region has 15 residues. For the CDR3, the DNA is TGTGCCAGCTCACCACCCGTCCGGGGTCAAGAGACCCAGTACTTC. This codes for CASSPPVRGQETQYF.

The CDR3 DNA follows: TGTGCCAGTAGCCCCGGTAGGGGCGGAAACCCTTCCTACGAGCAGTACGTC. This codes for CASSPGRGGNPSYEQYV. The chain is built from TRBV19 and TRBJ2-7; D perhaps matches TRBD1 (5 bases). The CDR3 contains 17 residues. CDR1 and CDR2 from the germline V gene are LNHDA and SQIVND (reference sequence). The V end was cut by 6 bases, the J end by 1 base, with 22 bases between.

CDR3 sequence reads: CASSLATGWETQYF. The CDR3 coding sequence is TGCGCCAGCAGCTTGGCCACAGGGTGGGAGACCCAGTACTTC. The chain links TRBV5-1 to TRBJ2-5; D perhaps matches TRBD1 (6 bases). The CDR3 loop spans 14 amino acids. The germline V and J ends were trimmed by 0 bases and 5 bases, with 11 bases remaining between them. CDR1 is SGHRS and CDR2 is YFSETQ in the germline V gene.

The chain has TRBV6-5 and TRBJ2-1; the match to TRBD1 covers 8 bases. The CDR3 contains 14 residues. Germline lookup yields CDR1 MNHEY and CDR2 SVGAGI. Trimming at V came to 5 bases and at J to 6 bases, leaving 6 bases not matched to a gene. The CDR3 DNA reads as TGTGCCAGCAGTCTATCAGGGGGCGGCAATGAGCAGTTCTTC. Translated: CASSLSGGGNEQFF.

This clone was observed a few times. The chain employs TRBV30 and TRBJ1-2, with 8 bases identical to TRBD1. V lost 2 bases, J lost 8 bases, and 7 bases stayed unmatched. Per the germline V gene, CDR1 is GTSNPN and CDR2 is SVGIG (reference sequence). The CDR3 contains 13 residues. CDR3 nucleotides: TGTGCCTGGAGTCCTCAGGGGGCGCGAGGCTACACCTTC. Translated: CAWSPQGARGYTF.

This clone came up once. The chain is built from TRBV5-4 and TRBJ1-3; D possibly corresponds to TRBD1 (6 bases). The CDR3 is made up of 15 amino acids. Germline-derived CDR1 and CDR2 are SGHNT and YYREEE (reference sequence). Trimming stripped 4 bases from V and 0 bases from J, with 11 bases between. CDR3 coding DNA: TGTGCCAGCAGCCAGGGACACAGCTCTGGAAACACCATATATTTT. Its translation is CASSQGHSSGNTIYF. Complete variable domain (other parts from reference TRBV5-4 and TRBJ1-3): ETGVTQSPTHLIKTRGQQVTLRCSSQSGHNTVSWYQQALGQGPQFIFQYYREEENGRGNFPPRFSGLQFPNYSSELNVNALELDDSALYLCASSQGHSSGNTIYFGEGSWLTVV.

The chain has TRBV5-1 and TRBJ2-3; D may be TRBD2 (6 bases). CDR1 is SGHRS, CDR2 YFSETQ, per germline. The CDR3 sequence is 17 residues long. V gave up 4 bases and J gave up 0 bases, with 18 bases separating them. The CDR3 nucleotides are TGCGCCAGCAGCAAAACCTCCGGGAGCAGCAGCACAGATACGCAGTATTTT. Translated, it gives CASSKTSGSSSTDTQYF.

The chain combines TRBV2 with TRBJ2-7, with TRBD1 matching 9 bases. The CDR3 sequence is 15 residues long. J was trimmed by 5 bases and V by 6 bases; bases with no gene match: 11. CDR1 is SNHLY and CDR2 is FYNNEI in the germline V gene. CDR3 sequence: CASRNAGTGSHEQYF. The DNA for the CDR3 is TGTGCCAGCAGGAACGCCGGGACAGGGTCCCACGAGCAGTACTTC.

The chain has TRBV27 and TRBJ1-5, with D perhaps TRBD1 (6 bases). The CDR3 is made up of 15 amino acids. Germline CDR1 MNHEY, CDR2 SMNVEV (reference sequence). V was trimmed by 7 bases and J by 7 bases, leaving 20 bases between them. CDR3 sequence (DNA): TGTGCCAGCACTGCGATCGGGACAACGTCCCAGCCCCAGCATTTT. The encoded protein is CASTAIGTTSQPQHF.

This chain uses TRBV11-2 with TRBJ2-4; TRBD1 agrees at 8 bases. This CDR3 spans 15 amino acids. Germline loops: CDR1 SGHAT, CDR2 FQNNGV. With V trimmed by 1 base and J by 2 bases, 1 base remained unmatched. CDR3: CASSLGQGTKNIQYF. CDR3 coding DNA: TGTGCCAGCAGCTTAGGACAGGGGACCAAAAACATTCAGTACTTC.

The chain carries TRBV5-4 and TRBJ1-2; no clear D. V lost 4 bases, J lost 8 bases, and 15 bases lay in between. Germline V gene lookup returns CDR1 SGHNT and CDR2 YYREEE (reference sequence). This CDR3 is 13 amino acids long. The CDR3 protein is CASSPLESGGYTF. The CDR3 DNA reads TGTGCCAGCAGCCCATTGGAGAGCGGGGGCTACACCTTC.

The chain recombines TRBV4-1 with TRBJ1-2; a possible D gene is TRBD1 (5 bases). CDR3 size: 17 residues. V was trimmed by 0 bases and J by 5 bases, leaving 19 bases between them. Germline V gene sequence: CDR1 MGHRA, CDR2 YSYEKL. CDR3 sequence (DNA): TGCGCCAGCAGCCAAGAGATGGACACCCCCTGGAGTTATGGCTACACCTTC. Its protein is CASSQEMDTPWSYGYTF.

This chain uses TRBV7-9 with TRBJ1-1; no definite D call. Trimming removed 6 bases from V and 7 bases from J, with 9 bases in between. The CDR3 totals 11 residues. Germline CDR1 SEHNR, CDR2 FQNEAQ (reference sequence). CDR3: CASSFTVEAFF. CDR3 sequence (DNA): TGTGCCAGCAGTTTCACAGTTGAAGCTTTCTTT.

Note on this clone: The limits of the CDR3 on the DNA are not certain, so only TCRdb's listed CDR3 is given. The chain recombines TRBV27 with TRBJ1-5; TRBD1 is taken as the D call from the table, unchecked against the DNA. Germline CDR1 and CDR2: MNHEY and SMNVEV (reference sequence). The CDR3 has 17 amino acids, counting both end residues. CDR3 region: CASSSSDRSHSNQPQHF.

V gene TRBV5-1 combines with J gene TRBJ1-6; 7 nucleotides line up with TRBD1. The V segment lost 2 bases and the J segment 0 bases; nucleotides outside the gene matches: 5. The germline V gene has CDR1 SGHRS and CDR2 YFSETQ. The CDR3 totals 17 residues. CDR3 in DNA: TGCGCCAGCAGCTTCCAGGACAGGAGCTCCTATAATTCACCCCTCCACTTT. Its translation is CASSFQDRSSYNSPLHF.

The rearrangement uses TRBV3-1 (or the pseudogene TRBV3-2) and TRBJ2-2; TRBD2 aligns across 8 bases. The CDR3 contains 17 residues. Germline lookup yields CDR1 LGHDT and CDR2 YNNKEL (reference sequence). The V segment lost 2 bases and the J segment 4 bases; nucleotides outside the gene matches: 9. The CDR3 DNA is TGTGCCAGCAGCCAACAAGCGGGAGTCTTGGGCACCGGGGAGCTGTTTTTT. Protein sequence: CASSQQAGVLGTGELFF.

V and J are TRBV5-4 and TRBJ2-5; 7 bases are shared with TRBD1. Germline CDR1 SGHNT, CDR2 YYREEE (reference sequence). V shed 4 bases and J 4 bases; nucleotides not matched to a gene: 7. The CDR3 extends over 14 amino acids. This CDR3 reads CASSRTGEGETQYF. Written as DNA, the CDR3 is TGTGCCAGCAGCCGAACAGGGGAAGGAGAGACCCAGTACTTC.

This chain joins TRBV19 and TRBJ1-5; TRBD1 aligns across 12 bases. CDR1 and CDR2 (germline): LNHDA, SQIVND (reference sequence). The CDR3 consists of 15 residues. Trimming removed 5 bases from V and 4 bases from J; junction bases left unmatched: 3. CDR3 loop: CASSRDRGPNQPQHF. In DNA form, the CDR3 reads TGTGCCAGTAGTCGGGACAGGGGGCCAAATCAGCCCCAGCATTTT.